This record covers a single T cell receptor (beta chain). Its specific antigen is unknown. The input lacks base qualities; no much larger clone sits a single base away. This record comes from a study of identical twins (dated by TCRdb to the mid-2010s). About the study as a whole: To test whether fetal clonotypes persist, this study deep-sequenced TCR alpha and beta repertoires from monozygotic twins, from unrelated adults of various ages, and from cord blood. To rule out contamination, the twin experiments were replicated at different times with different library preparation protocols.

The library was produced with 5' RACE. Reads for this sample came from an Illumina HiSeq 2000. A universal primer binding site was added through template switching, and the final cDNA carried a unique molecular identifier so that TCR cDNA molecules could be counted accurately. First-strand cDNA for TCR alpha and beta chains was synthesized from specific primers in the conserved constant-segment region. To control for contamination, every cDNA library was double barcoded, receiving both a SMART-Mk sample barcode and Illumina barcodes. TruSeq adapter sequences and Illumina sample barcodes were added in two successive PCR steps. Sequencing of the TCR alpha and beta cDNA libraries was done on the Illumina HiSeq platform using custom primers. The study's processing was this. MiGEC was used to process raw reads and extract unique molecular identifiers, and MiXCR was used to find CDR3 positions. Recombination models were inferred per individual with the repgenHMM and IGoR tools using an EM algorithm. The tcR package in R was used for shared clonotype analysis, with sharing normalized by the product of cloneset sizes. To study raw recombination without the effects of thymic and clonal selection, out-of-frame nonproductive sequences were analyzed. Using fastp at Q25 and MiXCR, TCRdb reprocessed the public reads and kept productive beta chains. Every entry covers one CDR3 protein and lists the most common genes and DNA from its rows. The V and J calls shown here were made by TCRdb, not taken from the authors' results. This sample comprises hundreds of thousands of distinct CDR3 sequences, about 20% of them detected only once. The leading ten clones occupy approximately 4.3% of the sample.

Overall results and qualifications from the work: Out-of-frame TCR alpha sequences shared between twins showed an excess of low generation-probability sequences compared with coincidental sharing between unrelated individuals. Fewer insertions were carried by abundant cord blood beta clonotypes, a similar but weaker trend appeared in young adult naive repertoires, and no such trend appeared in memory repertoires. Recombination models systematically underestimated out-of-frame TCR alpha sharing in monozygotic twins but agreed with sharing between unrelated individuals. Excess twin sharing in beta out-of-frame sequences was weaker because fewer shared sequences lowered the signal-to-noise ratio. Zero-insertion analyses could be partly confounded by invariant T cells such as MAIT and iNKT, although diverse VJ usage argued against such confounding for most clonotypes. Because the same donors could not be followed over many years, conclusions were based on cross-sectional statistical analysis.

All donors were healthy Caucasians. Three pairs of female monozygotic twins, all aged roughly 18 to 29 years, were included in the twin cohort. RNA for TCR libraries was isolated from peripheral blood mononuclear cells. From the cysteine up to the phenylalanine, the CDR3 has a length of 13 residues. The DNA shown is the 39-base CDR3, in frame from base 1. The germline V gene specifies MNHEY as CDR1 and SVGEGT as CDR2. V and J lose 8 bases and 4 bases, and a span of 12 bases separates them. The data were also submitted as part of a second study, on T cells expressing NK-cell markers. In that second paper, the authors write: In sorted CD3+CD56+NKG2C+, CD3+CD56+NKG2C- and CD3+CD56-NKG2C+ T-cell subsets from eight donors, TCR beta-chain repertoires were profiled. Of the eight sequenced donors, seven were found to be HCMV-seropositive and one was found to be HCMV-seronegative. In several experiments an anti-gammadeltaTCR antibody was added to restrict sorting to alphabetaTCR-expressing T cells. In over five donors, the dominant CD3+CD56+NKG2C+ clonotypes were among the top 10 CD8+ clonotypes and accounted for roughly 1.0-7.5% of CD8+ T cells. Those dominant clonotypes were again the most abundant among CD3+CD56-NKG2C+ cells in a few donors, at roughly 25-65%. Whether the expanded NKG2C-expressing T cell clones were specific for HCMV antigens was left unclear. Randomly selected healthy volunteers, three men and five women, were used as the eight sequenced donors. To determine HCMV serostatus, a commercial ELISA kit was used to detect HCMV-specific IgG in serum. For about 6 donors, unsorted PBMC were also used to sequence bulk peripheral blood T-cell repertoires. MIGEC was used to demultiplex reads and group the reads by UMI, and MiTCR was used to assemble and quantify clonotypes. Only TCR cDNA sequences supported by at least two reads were kept to exclude erroneous sequences. The tcR package was used for downstream repertoire analysis, and clonotypes were matched across fractions by CDR3 nucleotide sequence plus V segment. Antigen specificity was annotated against VDJdb with VDJmatch, allowing one amino acid substitution in CDR3.

The clonotype was recovered from a woman aged 18-29 years in good health. Material for sequencing was PBMCs. The V and J segments used are TRBV6-2 or TRBV6-3 and TRBJ2-1; the D segment cannot be called with confidence. The nucleotide sequence is TGTGCCAGCCGTCCTTATTCTTACAATGAGCAGTTCTTC. This codes for CASRPYSYNEQFF.